Listed below are T cell receptor beta chains from one sample, sequenced in a study of control samples from healthy donors and cancer patients. Method: immunoSEQ multiplex PCR; TCRdb's copy keeps in-frame clones and lacks some. The sample includes approximately 50,000 clones, 85% to 95% of them seen just once. The source material was blood. The receptors were gathered from a man aged 30 to 45 in good health. Both conserved end residues are part of each CDR3. The D gene is left open where the match is weak. Some rows have no size entry. The others give once, few or many, or a class for an expanded clone.

clone_size: .
d_call: .
v_call: TRBV6-2/TRBV6-3
j_call: TRBJ1-1
cdr3_length: 14
cdr3_aa: CASSSGGGNTEAFF
cdr3_nt: TGTGCCAGCAGCAGCGGGGGTGGGAACACTGAAGCTTTCTTT

clone_size: once
d_call: .
v_call: TRBV24-1
j_call: TRBJ2-3
cdr3_length: 12
cdr3_aa: CATSVLGDTQYF
cdr3_nt: TGTGCCACCAGTGTTTTAGGGGATACGCAGTATTTT

clone_size: .
d_call: .
v_call: TRBV5-6
j_call: TRBJ1-2
cdr3_length: 13
cdr3_aa: CASSRRLNYGYTF
cdr3_nt: TGTGCCAGCAGTCGCAGGCTTAACTATGGCTACACCTTC

clone_size: .
d_call: TRBD1
v_call: TRBV7-2
j_call: TRBJ1-5
cdr3_length: 17
cdr3_aa: CASSLVGTGLSNQPQHF
cdr3_nt: TGTGCCAGCAGCTTAGTAGGGACAGGGCTGAGCAATCAGCCCCAGCATTTT

clone_size: .
d_call: .
v_call: TRBV28
j_call: TRBJ1-4
cdr3_length: 14
cdr3_aa: CASSFRGLGEKLFF
cdr3_nt: TGTGCCAGCAGTTTTAGGGGATTAGGTGAAAAACTGTTTTTT

clone_size: .
d_call: .
v_call: TRBV5-1
j_call: TRBJ2-4
cdr3_length: 13
cdr3_aa: CASRGLAKNIQYF
cdr3_nt: TGCGCCAGCAGGGGGCTAGCCAAAAACATTCAGTACTTC

clone_size: .
d_call: .
v_call: TRBV5-1
j_call: TRBJ2-1
cdr3_length: 14
cdr3_aa: CASSIDSLVREQFF
cdr3_nt: TGCGCCAGCAGCATAGACTCGCTGGTCCGTGAGCAGTTCTTC

clone_size: .
d_call: TRBD1
v_call: TRBV24-1
j_call: TRBJ2-1
cdr3_length: 15
cdr3_aa: CATSDLQGAGNEQFF
cdr3_nt: TGTGCCACCAGTGATTTACAGGGGGCAGGAAATGAGCAGTTCTTC

clone_size: .
d_call: .
v_call: TRBV19
j_call: TRBJ2-6
cdr3_length: 15
cdr3_aa: CASSILSSGANVLTF
cdr3_nt: TGTGCCAGTAGTATTCTCAGCTCTGGGGCCAACGTCCTGACTTTC

clone_size: .
d_call: .
v_call: TRBV19
j_call: TRBJ1-1
cdr3_length: 15
cdr3_aa: CASSIRRPMNTEAFF
cdr3_nt: TGTGCCAGTAGTATAAGACGGCCCATGAACACTGAAGCTTTCTTT

clone_size: .
d_call: .
v_call: TRBV28
j_call: TRBJ1-5
cdr3_length: 17
cdr3_aa: CASSFSGWGRAEQPQHF
cdr3_nt: TGTGCCAGCAGTTTTTCGGGTTGGGGGCGAGCAGAACAGCCCCAGCATTTT

clone_size: .
d_call: .
v_call: TRBV7-8
j_call: TRBJ1-5
cdr3_length: 15
cdr3_aa: CASSPSPGAAGPQHF
cdr3_nt: TGTGCCAGCAGCCCTTCCCCAGGGGCCGCTGGACCCCAGCATTTT

clone_size: .
d_call: .
v_call: TRBV25-1
j_call: TRBJ1-4
cdr3_length: 15
cdr3_aa: CASSAQGPTNEKLFF
cdr3_nt: TGTGCCAGCTCCGCCCAGGGCCCAACTAATGAAAAACTGTTTTTT

clone_size: .
d_call: TRBD2
v_call: TRBV9
j_call: TRBJ2-1
cdr3_length: 18
cdr3_aa: CASSVGLAGGSSYNEQFF
cdr3_nt: TGTGCCAGCAGCGTTGGCCTAGCGGGGGGAAGCTCCTACAATGAGCAGTTCTTC

clone_size: .
d_call: TRBD2
v_call: TRBV7-2
j_call: TRBJ2-2
cdr3_length: 19
cdr3_aa: CASSLQRASGRIKAGELFF
cdr3_nt: TGTGCCAGCAGCTTACAAAGGGCTAGCGGCCGAATCAAGGCCGGGGAGCTGTTTTTT

clone_size: .
d_call: TRBD1
v_call: TRBV29-1
j_call: TRBJ1-3
cdr3_length: 14
cdr3_aa: CSVEDRDSGNTIYF
cdr3_nt: TGCAGCGTTGAGGACAGGGACTCTGGAAACACCATATATTTT

clone_size: .
d_call: .
v_call: TRBV3-1/TRBV3-2
j_call: TRBJ1-2
cdr3_length: 17
cdr3_aa: CASSPSGKDGKNYGYTF
cdr3_nt: TGTGCCAGCAGCCCAAGTGGGAAGGATGGGAAGAACTATGGCTACACCTTC

clone_size: .
d_call: TRBD2
v_call: TRBV27
j_call: TRBJ2-1
cdr3_length: 15
cdr3_aa: CASSHPRGGYNEQFF
cdr3_nt: TGTGCCAGCAGTCACCCCCGCGGGGGATACAATGAGCAGTTCTTC

clone_size: .
d_call: TRBD1
v_call: TRBV27
j_call: TRBJ1-2
cdr3_length: 15
cdr3_aa: CASSPRTGAYYGYTF
cdr3_nt: TGTGCCAGCAGTCCAAGGACAGGGGCCTACTATGGCTACACCTTC

clone_size: .
d_call: TRBD1
v_call: TRBV28
j_call: TRBJ1-4
cdr3_length: 15
cdr3_aa: CASSHRQGAREKLFF
cdr3_nt: TGTGCCAGCAGTCATAGACAGGGGGCGAGGGAAAAACTGTTTTTT

clone_size: once
d_call: .
v_call: TRBV7-6
j_call: TRBJ2-3
cdr3_length: 14
cdr3_aa: CASSLAGPTDTQYF
cdr3_nt: TGTGCCAGCAGCTTAGCAGGGCCCACAGATACGCAGTATTTT

clone_size: .
d_call: .
v_call: TRBV5-1
j_call: TRBJ2-1
cdr3_length: 16
cdr3_aa: CASSLDLGNTGNEQFF
cdr3_nt: TGCGCCAGCAGCTTGGATTTAGGCAACACGGGCAATGAGCAGTTCTTC

clone_size: .
d_call: .
v_call: TRBV5-1
j_call: TRBJ2-6
cdr3_length: 18
cdr3_aa: CASRDGVGGNSGANVLTF
cdr3_nt: TGCGCCAGCAGAGACGGGGTAGGGGGTAACTCTGGGGCCAACGTCCTGACTTTC

clone_size: .
d_call: TRBD2
v_call: TRBV6-1
j_call: TRBJ2-7
cdr3_length: 15
cdr3_aa: CASSEGTSGSYEQYF
cdr3_nt: TGTGCCAGCAGTGAAGGGACTAGCGGGTCCTACGAGCAGTACTTC

clone_size: .
d_call: .
v_call: TRBV4-1
j_call: TRBJ1-4
cdr3_length: 14
cdr3_aa: CASSQDWRGEKLFF
cdr3_nt: TGCGCCAGCAGCCAAGATTGGAGAGGGGAAAAACTGTTTTTT

clone_size: once
d_call: .
v_call: TRBV29-1
j_call: TRBJ1-2
cdr3_length: 10
cdr3_aa: CSVGGYGYTF
cdr3_nt: TGCAGCGTTGGTGGCTATGGCTACACCTTC

clone_size: .
d_call: .
v_call: TRBV5-1
j_call: TRBJ2-5
cdr3_length: 14
cdr3_aa: CASMEGGGQETQYF
cdr3_nt: TGCGCCAGCATGGAAGGGGGTGGGCAAGAGACCCAGTACTTC

clone_size: .
d_call: TRBD1
v_call: TRBV30
j_call: TRBJ2-1
cdr3_length: 16
cdr3_aa: CAWSLTRGTDPNEQFF
cdr3_nt: TGTGCCTGGAGTCTAACCCGTGGGACAGACCCCAATGAGCAGTTCTTC

clone_size: .
d_call: .
v_call: TRBV18
j_call: TRBJ2-5
cdr3_length: 14
cdr3_aa: CASSPNGGEETQYF
cdr3_nt: TGTGCCAGCTCACCGAACGGGGGTGAAGAGACCCAGTACTTC

clone_size: once
d_call: TRBD2
v_call: TRBV11-1
j_call: TRBJ2-2
cdr3_length: 14
cdr3_aa: CASSPGTSSGELFF
cdr3_nt: TGTGCCAGCAGCCCCGGGACTAGCTCCGGGGAGCTGTTTTTT

clone_size: once
d_call: .
v_call: TRBV6-4
j_call: TRBJ1-1
cdr3_length: 13
cdr3_aa: CASGTDLNTEAFF
cdr3_nt: TGTGCCAGCGGGACGGATCTGAACACTGAAGCTTTCTTT

clone_size: .
d_call: .
v_call: TRBV27
j_call: TRBJ1-4
cdr3_length: 13
cdr3_aa: CASSFRGNEKLFF
cdr3_nt: TGTGCCAGCAGTTTTCGGGGCAATGAAAAACTGTTTTTT

clone_size: once
d_call: .
v_call: TRBV23-1
j_call: TRBJ2-3
cdr3_length: 15
cdr3_aa: CASSQGLDCTDTQYF
cdr3_nt: TGCGCCAGCAGTCAAGGCCTGGACTGCACAGATACGCAGTATTTT

clone_size: .
d_call: TRBD2
v_call: TRBV9
j_call: TRBJ2-6
cdr3_length: 18
cdr3_aa: CASSVDRSGDSGANVLTF
cdr3_nt: TGTGCCAGCAGCGTAGATCGGAGCGGGGACTCTGGGGCCAACGTCCTGACTTTC

clone_size: .
d_call: TRBD2
v_call: TRBV7-8
j_call: TRBJ2-5
cdr3_length: 17
cdr3_aa: CASSLADGTSIKKTQYF
cdr3_nt: TGTGCCAGCAGCTTAGCGGACGGGACTAGCATCAAGAAGACCCAGTACTTC

clone_size: .
d_call: .
v_call: TRBV18
j_call: TRBJ1-5
cdr3_length: 16
cdr3_aa: CASSPPGAGFNQPQHF
cdr3_nt: TGTGCCAGCTCACCACCGGGGGCAGGGTTCAATCAGCCCCAGCATTTT

clone_size: .
d_call: .
v_call: TRBV7-9
j_call: TRBJ2-1
cdr3_length: 13
cdr3_aa: CASSLGHYNEQFF
cdr3_nt: TGTGCCAGCAGCTTAGGTCACTACAATGAGCAGTTCTTC

clone_size: .
d_call: TRBD1
v_call: TRBV19
j_call: TRBJ2-2
cdr3_length: 17
cdr3_aa: CASTPIRDRGDTGELFF
cdr3_nt: TGTGCCAGTACCCCCATTCGGGACAGGGGCGACACCGGGGAGCTGTTTTTT